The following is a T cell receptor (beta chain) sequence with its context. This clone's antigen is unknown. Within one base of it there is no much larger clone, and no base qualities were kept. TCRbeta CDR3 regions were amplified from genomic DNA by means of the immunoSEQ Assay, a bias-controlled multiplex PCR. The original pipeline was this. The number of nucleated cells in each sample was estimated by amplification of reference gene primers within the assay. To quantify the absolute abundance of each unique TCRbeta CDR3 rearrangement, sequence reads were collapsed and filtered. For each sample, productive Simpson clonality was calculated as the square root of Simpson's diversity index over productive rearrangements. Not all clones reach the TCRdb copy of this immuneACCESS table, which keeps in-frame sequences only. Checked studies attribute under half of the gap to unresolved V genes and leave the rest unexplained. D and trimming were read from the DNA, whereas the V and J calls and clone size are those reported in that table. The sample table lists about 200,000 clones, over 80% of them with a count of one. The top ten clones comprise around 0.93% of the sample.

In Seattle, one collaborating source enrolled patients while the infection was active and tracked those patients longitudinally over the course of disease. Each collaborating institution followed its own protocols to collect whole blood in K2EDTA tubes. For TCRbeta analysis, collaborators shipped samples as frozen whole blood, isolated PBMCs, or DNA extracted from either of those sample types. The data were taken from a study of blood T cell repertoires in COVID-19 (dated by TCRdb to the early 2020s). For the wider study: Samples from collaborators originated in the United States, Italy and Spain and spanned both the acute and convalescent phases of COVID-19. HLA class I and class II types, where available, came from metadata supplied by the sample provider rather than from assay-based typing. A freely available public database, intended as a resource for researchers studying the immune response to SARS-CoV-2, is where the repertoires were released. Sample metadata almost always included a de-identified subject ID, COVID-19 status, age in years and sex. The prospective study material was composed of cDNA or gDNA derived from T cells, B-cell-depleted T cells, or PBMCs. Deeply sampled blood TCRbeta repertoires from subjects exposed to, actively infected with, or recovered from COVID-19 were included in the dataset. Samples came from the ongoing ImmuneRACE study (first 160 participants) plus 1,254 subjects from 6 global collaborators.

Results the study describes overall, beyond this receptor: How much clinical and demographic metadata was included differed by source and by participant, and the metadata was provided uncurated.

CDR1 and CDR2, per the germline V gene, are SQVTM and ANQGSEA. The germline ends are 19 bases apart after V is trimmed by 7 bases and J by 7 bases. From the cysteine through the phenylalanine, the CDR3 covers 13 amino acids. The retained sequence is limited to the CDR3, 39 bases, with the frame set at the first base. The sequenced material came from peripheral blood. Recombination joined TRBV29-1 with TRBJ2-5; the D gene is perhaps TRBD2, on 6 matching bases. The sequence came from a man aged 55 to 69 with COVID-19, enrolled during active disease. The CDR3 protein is CSGRGTPGGTQYF. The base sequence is TGCAGCGGCCGCGGGACGCCCGGAGGGACCCAGTACTTC.